This TCR beta chain was captured by sequencing in a study of cytomegalovirus exposure and HLA in healthy donors. Study conclusions and caveats: A link between a missense DCLRE1C variant and TCR beta V- and J-gene trimming emerged from a later analysis. There were 150 to 200 TCR beta chains listed as cytomegalovirus-associated. In vitro data verified a few CMV-associated chains as specific for CMV antigens.

The PCR ran on 60 Vbeta and 13 Jbeta primers. TCRdb's table, derived via immunoSEQ multiplex PCR, lists solely in-frame clones and lacks some. The table shows about 140,000 clones, with roughly 80% occurring only once. This clone occurred a few times. Its antigen is as yet unknown. Other DNA sequences in this specimen translate into the identical CDR3. The CDR3 consists of 16 residues. Germline assignment: CDR1 SEHNR and CDR2 FQNEAQ (reference sequence). The J segment lost 2 bases and the V segment lost 5 bases, leaving 12 bases of the junction unmatched. This receptor was identified in a male donor in good health and CMV-seronegative. Sequencing was performed on PBMCs. The V and J genes are TRBV7-9 and TRBJ2-7, with 7 bases matching TRBD2. CDR3 sequence (DNA): TGTGCCAGCAGCGGGGAGGGGAGGGAGCCGGCCTACGAGCAGTACTTC. Protein sequence: CASSGEGREPAYEQYF.